In this sample, the clone carrying this T cell receptor beta chain turned up a few times. Its antigen remains unknown. V was pared by 3 bases and J by 6 bases, with 15 bases between. The CDR3 totals 14 residues. The germline CDR1 and CDR2 sequences are SGHDN and FVKESK. This sample stems from a study of graft-versus-host responses after intestinal transplantation. Across the whole study: All recipients were transplanted with multivisceral, liver-intestinal, or isolated intestinal grafts. Tacrolimus plus steroids were given to all recipients for 2 to 4 years, preceded by anti-thymocyte globulin induction. Overall study findings and caveats: High graft-versus-host to host-versus-graft T cell clonal ratios marked allografts of patients with graft-donor macrochimerism. Early post-transplant HvG declines showed an association with peak circulating GvH clone levels.

TCRdb keeps only in-frame clones here, not all; method: immunoSEQ multiplex PCR. Altogether around 92,000 clones are present, roughly 88% being singletons, with the ten largest covering over 1.3%. The sequence was obtained from a human patient who received an intestinal transplant, so some T cells may come from the graft donor. Sequencing used PBMCs, obtained 255 days after intestinal transplant. The chain recombines TRBV14 with TRBJ2-7, with D maybe TRBD2 (6 bases). The CDR3 nucleotides read TGTGCCAGCAGCCAGCAATCCGCTAGCGCCGAGCAGTACTTC. It yields the protein CASSQQSASAEQYF.